The clone carrying this T cell receptor (beta chain) was counted at least ten times. What it recognizes is unknown. Noted time point: newly diagnosed GD, antithyroid drugs for less than 3 months. From RNA extracted from PBMCs, the TCR library was made. Arm-PCR with iRepertoire HTBI primers amplified the CDR3 regions for these TCR beta libraries. Via MiXCR, TCRdb re-called the multiplex PCR reads, giving one row per CDR3 protein. The sample comprises 360,000 or so distinct CDR3 sequences, around 15% of which are singletons, and roughly 29% rests with the top ten. These data come from a study of regulatory T cells in long-lasting Graves disease. Study-level points and caveats: Patients with persistent disease shared 2,700 or so public clonotypes, outpacing the 966 shared by new patients.

Looked up from germline, CDR1 is SNHLY and CDR2 is FYNNEI. Trimming pared 6 bases from V and 6 bases from J, leaving 18 bases between. This CDR3 has 15 amino acids. This sample also appeared in a second study, on T cells in Graves' hyperthyroidism and ophthalmopathy.

Sample: peripheral blood mononuclear cells (PBMCs), taken at new diagnosis, from a patient treated with antithyroid drugs. This chain connects TRBV2 to TRBJ1-5; D not certain. The clonotype originates from a man aged 35-49 years with Graves disease. As DNA, the CDR3 is TGTGCCAGCAGGGCCGACGTCGGTCTAACTCAGCCCCAGCATTTT. It specifies CASRADVGLTQPQHF. The variable domain in full, completed from reference TRBV2 and TRBJ1-5, reads EPEVTQTPSHQVTQMGQEVILRCVPISNHLYFYWYRQILGQKVEFLVSFYNNEISEKSEIFDDQFSVERPDGSNFTLKIRSTKLEDSAMYFCASRADVGLTQPQHFGDGTRLSIL.